This record concerns one TCR beta chain sequence. Its target is unknown. This entry belongs to a study of T-cell reconstitution after alpha-beta-depleted transplantation in children. Study-wide findings and caveats: Several patients had high TCRbeta diversity at day 60; it came from surviving recipient T cells and thymic progenitors. A year had passed since transplant, and T-cell counts and diversity by then came mostly from newly produced T cells. Approximately two months post-transplant, alpha-beta T cells reportedly originated from several hundred expanded graft clones.

Unique molecular identifiers featured in how the TCRbeta library was prepared. TCRdb reprocessed the PCR reads with MiXCR, giving one entry per CDR3 protein. The sample yields about 830,000 distinct CDR3 sequences, 16% seen once. The source material was PBMCs, mostly from graft donor cells, sampled 360 days after TCRalphabeta/CD19-depleted stem cell transplant. The source is a male patient younger than 18 who had a stem cell transplant for acute lymphoblastic leukemia, so the T cells may come from the graft donor.

CDR3 bases: TGTGCCAGCAGCTTATCAGGGCGGTTTGGAGAGACCCAGTACTTC. Encoded protein: CASSLSGRFGETQYF. V and J are TRBV11-2 and TRBJ2-5; possibly TRBD1 for D (5 bases). This CDR3 contains 15 residues. V shed 2 bases and J shed 4 bases, with 14 bases lying between them. Germline CDR1 SGHAT, CDR2 FQNNGV.